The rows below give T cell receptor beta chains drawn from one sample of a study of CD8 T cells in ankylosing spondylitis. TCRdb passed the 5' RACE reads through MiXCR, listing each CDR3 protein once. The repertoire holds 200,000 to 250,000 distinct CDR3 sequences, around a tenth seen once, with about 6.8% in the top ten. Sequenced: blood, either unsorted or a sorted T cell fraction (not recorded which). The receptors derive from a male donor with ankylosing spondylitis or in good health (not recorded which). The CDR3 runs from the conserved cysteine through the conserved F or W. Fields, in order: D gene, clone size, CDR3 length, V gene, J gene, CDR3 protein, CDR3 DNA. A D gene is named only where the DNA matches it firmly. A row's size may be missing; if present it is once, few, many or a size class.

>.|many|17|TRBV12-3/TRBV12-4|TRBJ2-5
CASSTRLNTASQETQYF
TGTGCCAGCAGTACCCGACTGAATACCGCATCGCAAGAGACCCAGTACTTC
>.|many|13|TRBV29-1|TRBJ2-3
CSASGIRTDTQYF
TGCAGCGCCTCCGGTATTCGCACAGATACGCAGTATTTT
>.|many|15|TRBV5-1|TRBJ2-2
CASSLRRANTGELFF
TGCGCCAGCAGCTTGAGGAGGGCGAACACCGGGGAGCTGTTTTTT
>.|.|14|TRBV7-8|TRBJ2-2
CASSLVRGTAELFF
TGTGCCAGCAGCTTAGTTAGGGGAACCGCGGAGCTGTTTTTT
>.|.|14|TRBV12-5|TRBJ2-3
CASGLDRDTDRQYF
TGTGCTAGTGGTTTAGACAGAGACACAGATAGGCAGTATTTT
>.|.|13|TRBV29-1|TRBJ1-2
CSVPLGGDYGYTF
TGCAGCGTCCCACTGGGGGGTGACTATGGCTACACCTTC
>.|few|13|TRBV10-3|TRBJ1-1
CAISSFTNTEAFF
TGTGCCATCAGTTCTTTTACGAACACTGAAGCTTTCTTT
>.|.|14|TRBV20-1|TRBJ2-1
CSARVGDPYNEQFF
TGCAGTGCTAGAGTGGGAGATCCCTACAATGAGCAGTTCTTC
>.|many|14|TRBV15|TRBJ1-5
CATSRDPGNQPQHF
TGTGCCACCAGCAGAGATCCCGGGAATCAGCCCCAGCATTTT
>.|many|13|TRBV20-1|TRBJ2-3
CSEFGASTDTQYF
TGCAGTGAGTTCGGGGCTAGCACAGATACGCAGTATTTT
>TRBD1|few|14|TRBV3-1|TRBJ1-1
CASSPGTGDTEAFF
TGTGCCAGCAGCCCCGGGACAGGGGACACTGAAGCTTTCTTT
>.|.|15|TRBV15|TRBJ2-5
CATSRTTAYQETQYF
TGTGCCACCAGCAGAACGACAGCTTACCAAGAGACCCAGTACTTC
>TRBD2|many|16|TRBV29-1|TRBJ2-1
CSVEVNSGGNYNEQFF
TGCAGCGTTGAAGTTAATAGCGGGGGCAACTACAATGAGCAGTTCTTC
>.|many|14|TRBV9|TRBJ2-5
CASSVGDSEETQYF
TGTGCCAGCAGCGTAGGAGATTCGGAAGAGACCCAGTACTTC
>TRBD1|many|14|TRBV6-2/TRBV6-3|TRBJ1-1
CASRKTGVLTEAFF
TGTGCCAGCCGCAAGACAGGGGTGTTGACTGAAGCTTTCTTT
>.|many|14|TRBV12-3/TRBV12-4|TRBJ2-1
CASSLLLGGNEQFF
TGTGCCAGCAGTTTGTTGTTAGGCGGCAATGAGCAGTTCTTC
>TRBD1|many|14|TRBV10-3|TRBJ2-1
CASAGDSPYNEQFF
TGTGCCAGCGCCGGGGACAGTCCCTACAATGAGCAGTTCTTC
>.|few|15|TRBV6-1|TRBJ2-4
CASSRKRLAKNIQYF
TGTGCCAGCAGCAGAAAAAGACTAGCCAAAAACATTCAGTACTTC
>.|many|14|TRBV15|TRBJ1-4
CATSYSATNEKLFF
TGTGCCACCTCATACAGTGCAACTAATGAAAAACTGTTTTTT
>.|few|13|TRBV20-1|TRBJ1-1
CSATTPANTEAFF
TGCAGTGCCACAACGCCGGCGAACACTGAAGCTTTCTTT
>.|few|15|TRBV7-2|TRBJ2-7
CASSLVGTATYEQYF
TGTGCCAGCAGCTTAGTCGGGACGGCCACCTACGAGCAGTACTTC
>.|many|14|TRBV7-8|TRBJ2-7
CASSLALTAYEQYF
TGTGCCAGCAGCTTAGCCCTGACAGCTTACGAGCAGTACTTC
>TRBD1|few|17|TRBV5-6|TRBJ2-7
CASSLLIPGQGTHEQYF
TGTGCCAGCAGCTTGCTAATACCGGGACAGGGGACCCACGAGCAGTACTTC
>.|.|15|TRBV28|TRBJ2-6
CASSQQGSGANVLTF
TGTGCCAGCAGCCAACAGGGATCTGGGGCCAACGTCCTGACTTTC
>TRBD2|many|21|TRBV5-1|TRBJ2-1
CASSDGLPRLLAGVSYNEQFF
TGCGCCAGCAGCGACGGACTTCCGCGCCTGCTAGCGGGCGTCTCCTACAATGAGCAGTTCTTC
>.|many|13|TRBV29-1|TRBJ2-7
CSALPPGSYEQYF
TGCAGCGCACTGCCACCAGGGTCCTACGAGCAGTACTTC
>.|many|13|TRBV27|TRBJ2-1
CASSSLTYNEQFF
TGTGCCAGCAGTTCTCTGACCTACAATGAGCAGTTCTTC
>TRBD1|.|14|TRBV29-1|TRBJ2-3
CSVKDRLGTDTQYF
TGCAGCGTCAAGGACAGGTTAGGCACAGATACGCAGTATTTT
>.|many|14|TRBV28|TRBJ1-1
CASSPGAQHTEAFF
TGTGCCAGCAGCCCCGGGGCGCAGCACACTGAAGCTTTCTTT
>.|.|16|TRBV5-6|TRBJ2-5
CASSSWGEGVGETQYF
TGTGCCAGCAGCTCTTGGGGTGAGGGTGTCGGGGAGACCCAGTACTTC
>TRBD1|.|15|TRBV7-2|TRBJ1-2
CASRFGTGTNYGYTF
TGTGCCAGCAGATTCGGGACAGGGACCAACTATGGCTACACCTTC
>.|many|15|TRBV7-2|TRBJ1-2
CASSSPNAGNYGYTF
TGTGCCAGCAGCTCCCCGAATGCGGGGAACTATGGCTACACCTTC
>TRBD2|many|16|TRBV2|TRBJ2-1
CASSEAPGGGARVQFF
TGTGCCAGCAGTGAAGCGCCGGGCGGGGGGGCGAGAGTGCAGTTCTTC
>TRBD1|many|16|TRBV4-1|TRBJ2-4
CASSQPGQRTKNIQYF
TGCGCCAGCAGCCAACCGGGACAGAGAACCAAAAACATTCAGTACTTC
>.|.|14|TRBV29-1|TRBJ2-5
CSVEGMDVQETQYF
TGCAGCGTTGAAGGAATGGACGTCCAAGAGACCCAGTACTTC
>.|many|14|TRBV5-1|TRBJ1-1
CASSSVDGNTEAFF
TGCGCCAGCAGTTCAGTCGACGGGAACACTGAAGCTTTCTTT
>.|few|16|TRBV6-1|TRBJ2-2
CASSPDMSYGAGELFF
TGTGCCAGCAGCCCCGACATGAGTTACGGGGCCGGGGAGCTGTTTTTT
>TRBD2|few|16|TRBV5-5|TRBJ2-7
CASSFSGTPPTREQYF
TGTGCCAGCAGCTTTAGCGGGACACCCCCAACTAGGGAGCAGTACTTC
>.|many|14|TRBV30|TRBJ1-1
CAWSWLHSNTEAFF
TGTGCCTGGAGTTGGTTACATTCGAACACTGAAGCTTTCTTT
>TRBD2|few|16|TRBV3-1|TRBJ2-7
CASSHSGLAERYEQYF
TGTGCCAGCAGCCATAGCGGCCTAGCGGAACGCTACGAGCAGTACTTC
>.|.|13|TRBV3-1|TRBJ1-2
CASSSGTAYGYTF
TGTGCCAGTTCTTCAGGGACGGCTTATGGCTACACCTTC
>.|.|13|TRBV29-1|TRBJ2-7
CSATTGVSYEQYF
TGCAGCGCTACCACCGGGGTCTCCTACGAGCAGTACTTC
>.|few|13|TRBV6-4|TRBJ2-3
CASSDSPRLAQYF
TGTGCCAGCAGTGACTCCCCAAGACTTGCGCAGTATTTT
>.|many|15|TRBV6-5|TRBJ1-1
CASSPSVGGGTEAFF
TGTGCCAGCAGTCCCTCGGTGGGGGGTGGAACTGAAGCTTTCTTT
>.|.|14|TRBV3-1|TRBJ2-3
CASSQDVTSGTQYF
TGTGCCAGCAGCCAAGATGTGACCAGCGGTACGCAGTATTTT
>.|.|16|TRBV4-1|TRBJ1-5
CASSQALQGMHQPQHF
TGCGCCAGCAGCCAAGCCCTCCAGGGTATGCATCAGCCCCAGCATTTT
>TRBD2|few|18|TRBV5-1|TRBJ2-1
CASSLDPGGGHPNNEQFF
TGCGCCAGCAGCTTGGACCCCGGCGGGGGGCACCCTAACAATGAGCAGTTCTTC
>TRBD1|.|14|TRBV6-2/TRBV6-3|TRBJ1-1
CASSSTGTGGRAFF
TGTGCCAGCAGTTCAACCGGGACAGGGGGAAGGGCTTTCTTT
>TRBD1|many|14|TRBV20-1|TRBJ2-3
CSAPTGASTDTQYF
TGCAGTGCGCCGACAGGGGCTAGCACAGATACGCAGTATTTT
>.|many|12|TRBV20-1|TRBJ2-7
CSVREGDYEQYF
TGCAGTGTGCGGGAAGGAGACTACGAGCAGTACTTC
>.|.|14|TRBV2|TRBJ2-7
CASSRQDSTYEQYF
TGTGCCAGCAGCCGTCAGGACAGTACCTACGAGCAGTACTTC
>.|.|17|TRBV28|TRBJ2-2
CASSPPGRGANTGELFF
TGTGCCAGCAGCCCGCCTGGTCGGGGCGCAAACACCGGGGAGCTGTTTTTT
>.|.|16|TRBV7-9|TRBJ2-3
CASSLLFRSRTDTQYF
TGTGCCAGCAGCTTACTTTTCCGGTCCCGCACAGATACGCAGTATTTT
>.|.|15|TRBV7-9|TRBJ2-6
CASSLSVAGANVLTF
TGTGCCAGCAGCTTATCGGTAGCTGGGGCCAACGTCCTGACTTTC
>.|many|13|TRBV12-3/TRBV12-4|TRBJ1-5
CASSLTGYQPQHF
TGTGCCAGCAGCCTAACAGGGTATCAGCCCCAGCATTTT
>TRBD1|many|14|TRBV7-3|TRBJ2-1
CASSRDRSYNEQFF
TGTGCCAGCAGCCGGGACAGGTCCTACAATGAGCAGTTCTTC
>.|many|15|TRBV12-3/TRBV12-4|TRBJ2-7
CASSLTPVRVHEQYF
TGTGCCAGCAGTTTAACCCCGGTAAGGGTTCACGAGCAGTACTTC
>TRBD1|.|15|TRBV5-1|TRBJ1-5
CASSLGTGRYQPQHF
TGCGCCAGCAGCTTGGGGACAGGAAGATATCAGCCCCAGCATTTT